The 8 T cell receptor beta chains below come from one sample, sequenced in a study of T cell responses to AZD1222 COVID-19 vaccine. Sequencing was performed with immunoSEQ multiplex PCR; in TCRdb, only in-frame clones are kept and a portion is missing. The sample has about 56,000 clones, approximately 88% seen once. Material: peripheral blood, obtained on day 0 of AZD1222 vaccination. These TCRs come from an adult in good health.

The gene calls are TRBV3-1 (or the pseudogene TRBV3-2) and TRBJ1-1; D gene unclear. The CDR3 loop spans 13 amino acids. V was clipped by 1 base and J by 8 bases, with 11 bases between them. Germline lookup yields CDR1 LGHDT and CDR2 YNNKEL (reference sequence). CDR3 nucleotide sequence: TGTGCCAGCAGCCAAGGAGCGGGGAGGGAAGCTTTCTTT. Protein product: CASSQGAGREAFF.

The J gene is TRBJ1-4, the V gene TRBV21-1; the table's D call, TRBD1, has no DNA check behind it. TRBV21-1 is assigned pseudogene status. The CDR3 length is 14 residues. CDR3 in amino acids: CASRAQATNEKLFF. The CDR3 DNA reads TGTGCCAGCAGGGCCCAAGCAACTAATGAAAAACTGTTTTTT.

The chain carries TRBV30 and TRBJ2-1, with 8 bases matching TRBD1. From germline, CDR1 is GTSNPN and CDR2 SVGIG (reference sequence). V shed 2 bases, J shed 10 bases, and the junction held 13 bases outside the gene matches. This CDR3 has 15 amino acids. CDR3 DNA sequence: TGTGCCTGGAGTCGTACGTCGCAGGGGGCTCGGGAGCAGTTCTTC. Amino acids: CAWSRTSQGAREQFF.

The chain links TRBV15 to TRBJ2-2; D tentatively fits TRBD1 or TRBD2 (5 bases each). CDR1 is LNHNV and CDR2 is YYDKDF in the germline V gene (reference sequence). Trimming took 0 bases from V and 0 from J, leaving 8 bases between them. The CDR3 spans 16 residues. This CDR3 is CATSRDRGSNTGELFF. CDR3 coding DNA: TGTGCCACCAGCAGAGACCGGGGCTCGAACACCGGGGAGCTGTTTTTT.

V usage is TRBV5-1 and J usage is TRBJ2-1, with 11 bases aligning to TRBD2. In germline, CDR1 is SGHRS, CDR2 YFSETQ. J was trimmed by 9 bases and V by 1 base; bases with no gene match: 3. CDR3 length equals 14 residues. CDR3 coding DNA: TGCGCCAGCAGCTTGCTAGCGGGAGGTTCTGAGCAGTTCTTC. The encoded protein is CASSLLAGGSEQFF.

The chain links TRBV3-1 (or the pseudogene TRBV3-2) to TRBJ2-1; the match to TRBD2 covers 13 bases. CDR3 size: 16 residues. J gave up 7 bases and V 4 bases, and 7 bases lay outside the gene matches. The germline gives CDR1 LGHDT, CDR2 YNNKEL (reference sequence). CDR3 region: CASSRPLAGGPNEQFF. DNA of the CDR3: TGTGCCAGCAGCCGACCACTAGCGGGAGGGCCAAATGAGCAGTTCTTC.

The CDR3 nucleotides are TGTGCCAGCGGGAGGACTAGAGGCTCCTACGAGCAGTACTTC. Its protein product is CASGRTRGSYEQYF. The chain combines TRBV6-5 with TRBJ2-7; 7 nucleotides line up with TRBD2. The ends lost 8 bases at V and 0 bases at J; junction bases unmatched: 7. Germline assignment: CDR1 MNHEY and CDR2 SVGAGI. CDR3 size: 14 residues.

This chain links TRBV7-2 with TRBJ2-7; 8 positions agree with TRBD2. The J segment lost 4 bases and the V segment lost 2 bases, leaving 1 base of the junction unmatched. CDR3 length equals 13 residues. CDR1 SGHTA and CDR2 FQGNSA come from the germline V gene. In DNA form, the CDR3 reads TGTGCCAGCAGCTTAAGCGGGAGTTACGAGCAGTACTTC. Translation gives CASSLSGSYEQYF.